The next 25 T cell receptor beta chains were all read from a single sample in a study of T cell repertoires in cytomegalovirus infection (dated by TCRdb to about 2019). In light of the paper, this sample's treatment or condition label describes: in vitro stimulation with specific CMV peptide epitopes to enrich CMV-specific T cells. The sample was run on an Illumina HiSeq 1500. TCRdb passed the public sequencing reads through fastp at Q25 and MiXCR, retaining productive beta sequences. Merged by CDR3 protein, the rows form single entries marked with the most common genes and DNA. Present in this sample are fewer than 1,000,000 distinct CDR3 sequences, around 29% of which were seen just once. Around 15% of the sample belongs to the ten largest clones. No antigen has been identified for these receptors. The sample consisted of cultured CD8+ T cells from PBMCs, taken from culture after CMV antigen stimulation. The receptor set was obtained from a human donor in good health (CMV status not recorded). Some clones in this sample may be carry-over from other donors' samples.

J is TRBJ1-2 and V is TRBV10-3; no reliable D call. Per germline, CDR1 ENHRY and CDR2 SYGVKD. The CDR3 extends over 12 amino acids. Trimming left V 6 bases short and J 4 bases short, with 9 bases between. The CDR3 reads CAIRVQPYGYTF. The CDR3 coding sequence is TGTGCCATCAGGGTCCAACCCTATGGCTACACCTTC.

This clonotype came up a few times. This chain joins TRBV6-5 and TRBJ1-5, with D hard to call. V shed 5 bases and J shed 13 bases, with 15 bases lying between them. The CDR3 is 12 amino acids. Germline lookup yields CDR1 MNHEY and CDR2 SVGAGI. CDR3 in DNA: TGTGCCAGCAGTCCCTCCGGCCCGGGACAGCATTTT. It codes for CASSPSGPGQHF.

The chain combines TRBV6-2 or TRBV6-3 with TRBJ1-2; 10 nucleotides align to TRBD1. V trimming: 2 bases; J trimming: 0 bases; junction bases outside the gene matches: 3. This CDR3 has 16 amino acids. Per germline, CDR1 MNHEY and CDR2 SVGEGT. The DNA of the CDR3 is TGTGCCAGCAGTTACGAGACAGGGGGCTCTAACTATGGCTACACCTTC. The encoded protein is CASSYETGGSNYGYTF.

The CDR3 nucleotides are TGTGCCAGCAGTGTCCGGACTAGCGGGGGGGCAGACAAAAACATTCAGTACTTC. This sequence encodes CASSVRTSGGADKNIQYF. This chain connects TRBV6-1 to TRBJ2-4, with TRBD2 matching 15 bases. J lost 3 bases, V lost 4 bases, and 7 bases had no gene match. The CDR3 totals 18 residues. Germline V gene lookup returns CDR1 MNHNS and CDR2 SASEGT.

J is TRBJ1-5 and V is TRBV12-3 or TRBV12-4, with D uncertain. V was pared by 3 bases and J by 6 bases, with 12 bases between. CDR3 length: 14 residues. The CDR3 sequence is CASSFRPPPQPQHF. The CDR3 bases are TGTGCCAGCAGTTTTCGGCCTCCTCCTCAGCCCCAGCATTTT.

This clonotype was seen more than once but under ten times. The chain recombines TRBV27 with TRBJ2-5; D uncertain. CDR3 length: 13 amino acids. V was cut by 3 bases and J by 3 bases, with 8 bases left in between. Germline V gives CDR1 MNHEY, CDR2 SMNVEV (reference sequence). CDR3 region: CASSFSIEETQYF. The CDR3 DNA reads TGTGCCAGCAGTTTTAGCATTGAAGAGACCCAGTACTTC.

This clonotype has ten or more counts. The chain uses TRBV6-1 and TRBJ2-7; a possible D gene is TRBD1 (5 bases). Germline V lookup: CDR1 MNHNS, CDR2 SASEGT. The CDR3 runs 15 residues. V gave up 1 base and J gave up 1 base, with 11 bases separating them. The CDR3: CASSEGSGASYEQYF. CDR3 DNA sequence: TGTGCCAGCAGTGAAGGGTCTGGGGCATCCTACGAGCAGTACTTC.

The chain carries TRBV15 and TRBJ2-7; TRBD2 might be the D (6 bases). This CDR3 is 13 amino acids long. The germline V gene has CDR1 LNHNV and CDR2 YYDKDF (reference sequence). V was shortened by 5 bases and J by 5 bases, with 13 bases between the two germline ends. The CDR3 sequence: CATSGQRRDEQYF. DNA for the CDR3: TGTGCCACCAGCGGGCAGAGGAGGGACGAGCAGTACTTC.

This clonotype was detected only a few times. The rearrangement links TRBV19 to TRBJ2-7; 10 bases line up with TRBD1. This CDR3 is built from 14 residues. Unmatched junction bases numbered 5, after V lost 5 bases and J lost 4 bases. CDR1 is LNHDA and CDR2 is SQIVND in the germline V gene (reference sequence). The CDR3 sequence is CASSPGQGKYEQYF. The CDR3 DNA reads as TGTGCCAGTAGTCCGGGACAGGGGAAATACGAGCAGTACTTC.

The rearrangement joins TRBV19 to TRBJ2-3; D not resolved. This CDR3 is built from 15 residues. The germline gives CDR1 LNHDA, CDR2 SQIVND (reference sequence). The V gene lost 2 bases and the J gene lost 2 bases, with 11 bases spanning the gap. For the CDR3, the DNA is TGTGCCAGTAGTATATTAGTAGGCTTCACAGATACGCAGTATTTT. The encoded protein is CASSILVGFTDTQYF.

The rearrangement links TRBV4-1 to TRBJ2-5; TRBD2 agrees at 12 bases. Germline-derived CDR1 and CDR2 are MGHRA and YSYEKL. The CDR3 contains 17 residues. After removal of 1 base from V and 3 bases from J, the junction contained 6 bases not matched to a gene. CDR3 nucleotide sequence: TGCGCCAGCAGCCAAGTCGGACTAGCGGGGACGGAAGAGACCCAGTACTTC. Its protein is CASSQVGLAGTEETQYF.

The rearrangement uses TRBV6-6 and TRBJ2-1; 7 bases are a match to TRBD1. The CDR3 contains 14 residues. V shed 6 bases and J 7 bases; nucleotides not matched to a gene: 9. Germline-derived CDR1 and CDR2 are MNHNY and SVGAGI (reference sequence). The CDR3, as DNA: TGTGCCAGCAGAGACGACAGGGCAGGGAATGAGCAGTTCTTC. Amino acids: CASRDDRAGNEQFF.

This clonotype appeared a few times. V gene TRBV4-1 combines with J gene TRBJ2-3; 9 nucleotides line up with TRBD2. The CDR3 runs 18 residues. Germline loops: CDR1 MGHRA, CDR2 YSYEKL. V trimming: 0 bases; J trimming: 2 bases; junction bases outside the gene matches: 9. The CDR3 loop reads CASSQDPPAGGITDTQYF. For the CDR3, the DNA is TGCGCCAGCAGCCAAGATCCCCCGGCGGGGGGGATCACAGATACGCAGTATTTT.

This clonotype was found a few times. This chain uses TRBV4-1 with TRBJ2-1; 9 bases align to TRBD1. This CDR3 is 16 amino acids long. V shed 4 bases, J shed 4 bases, and the junction held 8 bases outside the gene matches. Per the germline V gene, CDR1 is MGHRA and CDR2 is YSYEKL. CDR3 DNA: TGCGCCAGCAGCCCCCGGGACAGGGTGGAGTACAATGAGCAGTTCTTC. Translated: CASSPRDRVEYNEQFF.

The count of this clonotype is one. The V gene is TRBV9, the J gene TRBJ2-7; D gene ambiguous. Germline loops: CDR1 SGDLS, CDR2 YYNGEE. V was clipped by 4 bases and J by 6 bases, with 11 bases between them. CDR3 length equals 12 residues. The CDR3 nucleotides read TGTGCCAGCAGCCCTCTCGACGGCGAGCAGTACTTC. This encodes CASSPLDGEQYF.

The CDR3 region has the DNA TGTGCCAGCAGCTCCAGAGGGTTGTTGAGAGACCCTAATGAAAAACTGTTTTTT. Residues: CASSSRGLLRDPNEKLFF. The chain carries TRBV7-4 and TRBJ1-4; unclear D gene. The V end was cut by 4 bases, the J end by 3 bases, with 21 bases between. Germline lookup yields CDR1 SGHVT and CDR2 SQSDAQ. The CDR3 is 18 amino acids.

This clonotype was recorded at least ten times. This CDR3 reads CASSLGQGGSQPQHF. CDR3 DNA sequence: TGTGCCAGCAGCCTAGGACAGGGAGGAAGTCAGCCCCAGCATTTT. This rearrangement joins TRBV7-2 to TRBJ1-5, with 8 bases identical to TRBD1. Germline V CDR1 and CDR2: SGHTA, FQGNSA. The CDR3 covers 15 residues. The V gene end was trimmed by 5 bases and the J gene end by 6 bases; junction bases not matched to a gene: 9.

The V gene is TRBV4-1, the J gene TRBJ2-5; perhaps TRBD2 as D (6 bases). Germline loops: CDR1 MGHRA, CDR2 YSYEKL. With 2 bases removed from V and 3 bases from J, the gap between germline ends came to 10 bases. This CDR3 is built from 14 residues. Here the CDR3 reads CASSQPGLKETQYF. The DNA of the CDR3 is TGCGCCAGCAGCCAACCGGGACTGAAAGAGACCCAGTACTTC.

This clonotype was seen a few times. The chain is built from TRBV20-1 and TRBJ2-3, with D possibly being TRBD1 or TRBD2 (6 bases each). From germline, CDR1 is DFQATT and CDR2 SNEGSKA (reference sequence). The CDR3 is 12 residues long. V was clipped by 6 bases and J by 7 bases, with 14 bases between them. The DNA of the CDR3 is TGCAGTGCCAGGCGAGGGGGGAATACGCAGTATTTT. This encodes CSARRGGNTQYF.

The J gene is TRBJ2-5, the V gene TRBV4-1; D is ambiguous. Looked up from germline, CDR1 is MGHRA and CDR2 is YSYEKL. This CDR3 spans 13 amino acids. V was clipped by 0 bases and J by 5 bases, with 7 bases between them. The CDR3 here is CASSQESWETQYF. CDR3 in DNA: TGCGCCAGCAGCCAAGAATCCTGGGAGACCCAGTACTTC.

This clonotype has more than one count but fewer than ten. This sequence joins TRBV7-9 and TRBJ1-1; D remains ambiguous. The V gene's germline CDR1 is SEHNR and CDR2 FQNEAQ (reference sequence). V dropped 1 base and J dropped 0 bases, with 9 bases sitting between them. The CDR3 contains 15 residues. The CDR3 protein is CASSLGPPLNTEAFF. Written as DNA, the CDR3 is TGTGCCAGCAGCTTAGGCCCCCCACTGAACACTGAAGCTTTCTTT. Based on the CDR3 plus reference TRBV7-9 and TRBJ1-1, the full variable domain is DTGVSQNPRHKITKRGQNVTFRCDPISEHNRLYWYRQTLGQGPEFLTYFQNEAQLEKSRLLSDRFSAERPKGSFSTLEIQRTEQGDSAMYLCASSLGPPLNTEAFFGQGTRLTVV.

This clonotype was counted a few times. The chain is built from TRBV20-1 and TRBJ2-7; D is perhaps TRBD2 (6 bases). With 6 bases removed from V and 5 bases from J, the gap between germline ends came to 17 bases. CDR1 and CDR2 (germline): DFQATT, SNEGSKA (reference sequence). This CDR3 has 13 residues. The CDR3 DNA sequence: TGCAGTGCCGTTCTGGGGGGTTGGGACGAGCAGTACTTC. Its translation: CSAVLGGWDEQYF.

This clonotype was seen many times. Germline is not matched at one junction end, which may reflect a read error. The rearrangement joins TRBV7-9 to TRBJ2-2; tentatively, D is TRBD1 (5 bases). Germline CDR1 is SEHNR and CDR2 is FQNEAQ (reference sequence). The CDR3 totals 12 residues. As DNA, the CDR3 is TGTGCAAGCAGCTTAGGCACAGGCGTGCTGTTTTTT. Translation gives CASSLGTGVLFF.

This clonotype was picked up a small number of times. This chain uses TRBV2 with TRBJ2-1, with D perhaps TRBD2 (6 bases). This CDR3 is built from 16 residues. V was shortened by 6 bases and J by 5 bases, with 20 bases between the two germline ends. CDR1 is SNHLY, CDR2 FYNNEI, per germline. Here the CDR3 reads CASSPGTPFPNNEQFF. CDR3 bases: TGTGCCAGCAGCCCCGGGACTCCTTTCCCAAACAATGAGCAGTTCTTC.

CDR3 DNA: TGTGCCAGCAGTTTATCGGGGGGGTACACCTATAATTCACCCCTCCACTTT. Translation gives CASSLSGGYTYNSPLHF. The chain employs TRBV27 and TRBJ1-6, with a tentative D call TRBD1 (5 bases). Germline V gene sequence: CDR1 MNHEY, CDR2 SMNVEV (reference sequence). This CDR3 spans 17 amino acids. V was shortened by 0 bases and J by 2 bases, with 11 bases between the two germline ends.